This TCR beta chain was sequenced for a study of control samples from healthy donors and cancer patients (dated by TCRdb to 2020 to 2022). V lost 1 base and J lost 5 bases; the stretch between them is 6 bases long. CDR3 length: 13 amino acids, cysteine to phenylalanine. CDR3 DNA is the only sequence kept; it has 39 bases, read in frame from the first base. As encoded in the germline V gene, CDR1 is MNHNS while CDR2 is SASEGT. Receptor amplification or capture employed the immunoSEQ multiplex PCR assay. What TCRdb holds here is the immuneACCESS table cut down to in-frame rearrangements. Part of the clones is not present; checked against another copy, under half of the missing clones reflect an unresolved V gene, and the others are unexplained. The sample records around 80,000 clones, approximately 94% of which are singletons. The ten largest account for roughly 3% of the sample. As to this clone: The clone's antigen remains unknown. The input lacks base qualities; no much larger clone sits a single base away.

The rearranged segments are TRBV6-1 and TRBJ1-5; the D gene is not confidently resolved. The clonotype was recovered from a woman aged 25 to 39 in good health. Input material: blood. The nucleotides are TGTGCCAGCAGTGAAGTCCGTGATCAGCCCCAGCATTTT. Translated, it reads CASSEVRDQPQHF.